This T cell receptor beta chain was documented in a study of T cells after yellow fever vaccination. Study at large: Fractions with few cells were prepared using SMART-Seq v4 Ultra Low Input.

TCRdb itself ran the 5' RACE reads through MiXCR, one entry per CDR3 protein. The sample shows about 360,000 distinct CDR3 sequences, roughly 6.2% of them seen only once. At least ten counts were recorded for this clonotype. Its antigen is unidentified. Findings and caveats of the study: Most primary-vaccination clones recurred post-booster (roughly 96% CD4, around 88% CD8).

This CDR3 has 14 residues. V was shortened by 3 bases and J by 3 bases, with 12 bases between the two germline ends. Germline CDR1 is SGHTA and CDR2 is FQGNSA. The gene calls are TRBV7-2 and TRBJ2-7, with D possibly being TRBD2 (5 bases). The receptor comes from a man aged 25 to 40 who received the YFV17D yellow fever vaccine. The sequenced sample was PBMCs, obtained 5 days after the yellow fever booster vaccination. CDR3 DNA sequence: TGTGCCAGCAGCTTCCAACTAGATAACTACGAGCAGTACTTC. Protein sequence: CASSFQLDNYEQYF.